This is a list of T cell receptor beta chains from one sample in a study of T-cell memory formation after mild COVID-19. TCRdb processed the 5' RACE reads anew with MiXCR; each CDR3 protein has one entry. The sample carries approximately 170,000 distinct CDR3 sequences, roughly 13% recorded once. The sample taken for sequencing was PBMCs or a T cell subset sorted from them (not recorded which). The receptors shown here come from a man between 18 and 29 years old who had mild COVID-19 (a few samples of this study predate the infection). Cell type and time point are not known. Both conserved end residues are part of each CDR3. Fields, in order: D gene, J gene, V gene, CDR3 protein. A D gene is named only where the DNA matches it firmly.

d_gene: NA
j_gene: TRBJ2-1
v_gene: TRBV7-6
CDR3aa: CASSLSRDNNEQFF

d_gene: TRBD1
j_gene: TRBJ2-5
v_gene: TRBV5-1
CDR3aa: CASSTRTGWVQETQYF

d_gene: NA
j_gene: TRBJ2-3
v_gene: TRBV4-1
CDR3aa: CASSSQTDTQYF

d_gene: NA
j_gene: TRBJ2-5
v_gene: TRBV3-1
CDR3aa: CASSQVRRGSVEETQYF

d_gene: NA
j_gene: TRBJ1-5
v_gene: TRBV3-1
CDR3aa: CASSQGSGGDQPQHF

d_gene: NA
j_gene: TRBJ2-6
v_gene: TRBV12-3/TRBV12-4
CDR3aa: CASSLRETGANVLTF

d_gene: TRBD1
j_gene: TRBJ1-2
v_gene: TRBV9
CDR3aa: CASSIQGQGYGYTF

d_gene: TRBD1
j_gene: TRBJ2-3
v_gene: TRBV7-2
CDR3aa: CASSPGTGGPDTQYF

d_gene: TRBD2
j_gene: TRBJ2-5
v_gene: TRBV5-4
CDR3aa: CASSPSGGSQETQYF

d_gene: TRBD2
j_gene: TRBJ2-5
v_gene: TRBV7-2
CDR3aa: CASSRAGTSKETQYF

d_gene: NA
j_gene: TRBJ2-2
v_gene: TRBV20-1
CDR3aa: CSVASPTGELFF

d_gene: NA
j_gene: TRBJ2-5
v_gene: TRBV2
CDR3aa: CASSRTTSGETQYF

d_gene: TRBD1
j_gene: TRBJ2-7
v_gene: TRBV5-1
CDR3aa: CASSSGQAALEQYF

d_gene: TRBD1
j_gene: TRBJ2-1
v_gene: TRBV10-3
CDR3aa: CAISENRGGNEQFF

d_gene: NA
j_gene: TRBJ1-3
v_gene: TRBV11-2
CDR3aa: CASSRNPKGLSGNTIYF

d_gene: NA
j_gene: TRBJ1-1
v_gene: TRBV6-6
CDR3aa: CASDGGGSRTEAFF

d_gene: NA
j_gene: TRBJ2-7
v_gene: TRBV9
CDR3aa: CASSGRNSYEQYF

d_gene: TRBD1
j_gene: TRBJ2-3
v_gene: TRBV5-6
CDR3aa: CASSPLDRSDTQYF

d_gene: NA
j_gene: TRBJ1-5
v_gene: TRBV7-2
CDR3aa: CASSLYPWGANQPQHF

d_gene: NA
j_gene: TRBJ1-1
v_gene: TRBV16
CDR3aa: CASSPHGAANTEAFF

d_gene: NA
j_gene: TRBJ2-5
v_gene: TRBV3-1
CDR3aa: CASSQWRETQYF

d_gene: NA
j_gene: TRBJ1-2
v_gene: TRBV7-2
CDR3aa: CASSGEGGFGYTF

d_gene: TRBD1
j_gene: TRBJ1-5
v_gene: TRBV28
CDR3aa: CASQGGGLNQPQHF

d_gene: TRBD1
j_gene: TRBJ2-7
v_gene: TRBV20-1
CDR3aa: CSARSGTGASYEQYF

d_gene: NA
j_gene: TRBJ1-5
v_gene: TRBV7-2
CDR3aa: CASSRLNQPQHF

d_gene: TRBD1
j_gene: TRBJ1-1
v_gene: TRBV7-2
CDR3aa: CASRLDRGTEAFF

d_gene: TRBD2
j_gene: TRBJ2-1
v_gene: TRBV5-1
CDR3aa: CASSFGLAGGVSEQFF

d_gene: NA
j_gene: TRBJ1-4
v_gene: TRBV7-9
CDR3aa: CASSLGFRGTNEKLFF

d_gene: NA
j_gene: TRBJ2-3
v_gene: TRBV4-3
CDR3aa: CASSQAPITDTQYF

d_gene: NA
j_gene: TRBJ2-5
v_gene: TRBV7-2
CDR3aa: CASSYGTQETQYF

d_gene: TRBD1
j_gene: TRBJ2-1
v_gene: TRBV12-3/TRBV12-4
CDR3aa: CASSSGTGLEQFF

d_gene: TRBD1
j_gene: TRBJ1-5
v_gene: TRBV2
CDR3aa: CASSAQGVSNQPQHF

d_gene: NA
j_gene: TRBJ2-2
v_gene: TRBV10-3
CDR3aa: CAISESKGFWQTGELFF

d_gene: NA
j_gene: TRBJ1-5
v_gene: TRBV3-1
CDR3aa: CASSQRENQPQHF

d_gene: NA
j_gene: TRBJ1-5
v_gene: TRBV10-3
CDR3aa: CAIRPGDKGDNQPQHF

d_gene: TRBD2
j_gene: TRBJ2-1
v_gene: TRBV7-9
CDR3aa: CASGRVPSYNEQFF

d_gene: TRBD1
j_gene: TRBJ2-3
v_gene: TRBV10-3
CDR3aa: CATTGDTDTDTQYF

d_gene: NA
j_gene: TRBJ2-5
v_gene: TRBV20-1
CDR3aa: CSVEGPNETQYF

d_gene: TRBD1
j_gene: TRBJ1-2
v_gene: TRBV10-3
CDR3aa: CAISEGQGRDGYTF

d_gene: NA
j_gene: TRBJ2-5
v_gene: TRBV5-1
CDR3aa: CASKDGGVETQYF

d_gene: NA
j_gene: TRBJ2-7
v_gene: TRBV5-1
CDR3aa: CASSLDNSYEQYF

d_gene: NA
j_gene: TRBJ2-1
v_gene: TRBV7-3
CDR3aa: CASSLTGRDYNEQFF

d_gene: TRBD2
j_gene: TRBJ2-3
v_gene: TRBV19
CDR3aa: CASSPQSGGDTQYF

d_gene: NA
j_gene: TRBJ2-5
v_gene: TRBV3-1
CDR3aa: CASSLDGRRETQYF

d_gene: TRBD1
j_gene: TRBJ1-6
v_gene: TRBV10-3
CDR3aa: CAISLQGSNSPLHF

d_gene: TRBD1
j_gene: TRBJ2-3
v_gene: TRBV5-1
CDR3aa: CASSLQGAKSDTQYF

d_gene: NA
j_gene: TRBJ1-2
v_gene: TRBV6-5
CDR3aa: CASSWDGEDNGYTF

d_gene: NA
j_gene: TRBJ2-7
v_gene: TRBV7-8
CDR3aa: CASSPRVRNYEQYF

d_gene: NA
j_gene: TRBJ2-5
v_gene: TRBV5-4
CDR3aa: CASSLGRLAGETQYF

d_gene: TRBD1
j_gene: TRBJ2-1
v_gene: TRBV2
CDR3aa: CASSLGQGFDEQFF

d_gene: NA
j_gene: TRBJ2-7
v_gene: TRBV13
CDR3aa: CASSRDRSVTYEQYF